This T cell receptor (beta chain) was found in a study of OX40 agonist ivuxolimab in advanced cancers. Study-wide findings and caveats: In the 0.1-3.0 mg/kg groups, partial responders showed among the lowest expansion.

This CDR3 is built from 12 residues. V gave up 0 bases and J gave up 7 bases, with 4 bases separating them. Looked up from germline, CDR1 is LNHNV and CDR2 is YYDKDF (reference sequence). This clone showed up just once. Its specificity is unknown. Profiled with immunoSEQ multiplex PCR; TCRdb holds only in-frame clones, not every one. In the table there are fewer than 85,000 clones, 65% to 90% of which are singletons. Autoimmune disease history or systemic immunosuppression excluded patients. The chain combines TRBV15 with TRBJ1-5; D not certain. This TCR derives from an adult with an advanced solid tumor such as melanoma, head and neck, liver or kidney cancer. The material was CD4+ or CD8+ T cells sorted from blood, obtained in a trial of the OX40 agonist ivuxolimab. The CDR3 nucleotides read TGTGCCACCAGCAGAGATGACCAGCCCCAGCATTTT. It specifies CATSRDDQPQHF.